The clone carrying this T cell receptor (beta chain) was detected only a few times. What it recognizes is unknown. Via MiXCR, TCRdb re-called the reads, giving one row per CDR3 protein. The sample shows hundreds of thousands of distinct CDR3 sequences, around 32% of them seen only once. This specimen belongs to a study of T cell repertoires in cytomegalovirus infection. Turning to the study itself: Both recently identified HLA-C-restricted and well-studied HLA-B-restricted CMV epitopes were used in the study. Public TCR beta signatures were indicative of both CMV infection and a matching HLA type.

The study, taken as a whole, reports: HLA-C-restricted CMV-specific TCR beta clonotypes prevailed in the ex vivo response. Cumulative frequency of public TCR beta families picked out carriers of CMV plus the relevant HLA.

Source: cultured CD8+ T cells from PBMCs, taken from culture after CMV antigen stimulation. This clonotype originated in a human donor in good health (CMV status not recorded). Some clones in this sample may be carry-over from other donors' samples.

The CDR3 DNA reads TGTGCCAGCAGCTTAAGCCCCCAAGTAGCCAAAAACATTCAGTACTTC. The encoded protein is CASSLSPQVAKNIQYF. This chain joins TRBV7-9 and TRBJ2-4; D ambiguous. V was cut by 2 bases and J by 0 bases, with 11 bases left in between. Per germline, CDR1 SEHNR and CDR2 FQNEAQ (reference sequence). CDR3 length: 16 amino acids.